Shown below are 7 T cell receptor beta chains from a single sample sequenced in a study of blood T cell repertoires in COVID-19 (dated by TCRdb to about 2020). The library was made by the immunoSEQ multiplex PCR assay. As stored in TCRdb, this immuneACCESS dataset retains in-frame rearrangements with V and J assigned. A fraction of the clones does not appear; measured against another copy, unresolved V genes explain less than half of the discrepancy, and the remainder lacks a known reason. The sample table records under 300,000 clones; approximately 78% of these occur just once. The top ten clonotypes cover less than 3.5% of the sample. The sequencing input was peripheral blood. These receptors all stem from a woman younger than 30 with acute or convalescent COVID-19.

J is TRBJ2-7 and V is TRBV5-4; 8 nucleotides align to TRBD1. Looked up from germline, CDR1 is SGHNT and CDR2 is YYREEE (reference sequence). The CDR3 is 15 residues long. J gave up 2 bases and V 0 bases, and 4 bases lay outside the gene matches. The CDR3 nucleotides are TGTGCCAGCAGCTTGGGGACAGGGAAAACCTACGAGCAGTACTTC. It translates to CASSLGTGKTYEQYF.

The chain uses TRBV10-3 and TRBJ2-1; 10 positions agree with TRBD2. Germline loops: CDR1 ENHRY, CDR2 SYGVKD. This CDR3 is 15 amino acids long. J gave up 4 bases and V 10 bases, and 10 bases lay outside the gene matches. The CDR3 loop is CATARGTSVYNEQFF. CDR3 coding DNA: TGTGCCACAGCTAGGGGGACTAGCGTTTACAATGAGCAGTTCTTC.

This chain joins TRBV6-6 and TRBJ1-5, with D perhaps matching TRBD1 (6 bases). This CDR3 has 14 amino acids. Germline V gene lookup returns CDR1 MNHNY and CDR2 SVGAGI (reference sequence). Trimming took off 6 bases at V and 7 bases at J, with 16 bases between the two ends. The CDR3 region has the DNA TGTGCCAGCAGCTACAGGGCGAGCGGACAGCCCCAGCATTTT. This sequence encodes CASSYRASGQPQHF.

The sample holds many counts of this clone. The CDR3 DNA reads as TGTGCCACCAGTGACCGCGGGACTAGCGGGAGGTCTAGCACAGATACGCAGTATTTT. It is translated as CATSDRGTSGRSSTDTQYF. V is TRBV24-1 and J is TRBJ2-3, with 15 bases lining up with TRBD2. Germline trimming cut 4 bases from V and 0 bases from J; bases unmatched to any gene: 7. Germline assignment: CDR1 KGHDR and CDR2 SFDVKD. The CDR3 loop spans 19 amino acids.

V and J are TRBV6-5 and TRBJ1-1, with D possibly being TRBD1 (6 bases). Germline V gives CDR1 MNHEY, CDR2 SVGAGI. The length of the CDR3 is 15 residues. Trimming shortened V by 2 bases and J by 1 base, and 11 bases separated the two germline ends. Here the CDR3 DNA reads TGTGCCAGCAGTTACGCGTCACAGGGGAACACTGAAGCTTTCTTT. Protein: CASSYASQGNTEAFF.

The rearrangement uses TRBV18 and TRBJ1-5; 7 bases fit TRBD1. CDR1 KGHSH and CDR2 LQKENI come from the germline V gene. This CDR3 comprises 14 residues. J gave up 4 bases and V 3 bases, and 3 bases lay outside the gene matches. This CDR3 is CASSPGQRNQPQHF. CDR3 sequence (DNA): TGTGCCAGCTCACCGGGACAGAGGAATCAGCCCCAGCATTTT.

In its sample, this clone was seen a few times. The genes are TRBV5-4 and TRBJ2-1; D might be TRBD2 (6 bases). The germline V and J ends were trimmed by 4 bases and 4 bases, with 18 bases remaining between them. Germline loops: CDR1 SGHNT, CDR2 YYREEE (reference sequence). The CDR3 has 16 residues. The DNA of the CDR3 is TGTGCCAGCAGCCGCGAGAGGGAGGTACGATACAATGAGCAGTTCTTC. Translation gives CASSREREVRYNEQFF.